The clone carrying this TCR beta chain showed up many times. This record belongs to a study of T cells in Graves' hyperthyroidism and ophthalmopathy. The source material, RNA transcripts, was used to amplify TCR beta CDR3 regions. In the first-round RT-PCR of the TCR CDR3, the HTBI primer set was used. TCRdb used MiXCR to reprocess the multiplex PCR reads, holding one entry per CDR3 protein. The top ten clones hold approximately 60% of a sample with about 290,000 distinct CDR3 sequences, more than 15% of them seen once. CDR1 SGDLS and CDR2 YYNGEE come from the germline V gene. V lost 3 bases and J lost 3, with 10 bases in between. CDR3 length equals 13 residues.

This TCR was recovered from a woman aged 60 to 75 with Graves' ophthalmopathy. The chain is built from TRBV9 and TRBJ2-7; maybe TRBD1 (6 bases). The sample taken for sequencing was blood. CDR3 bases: TGTGCCAGCAGCGGCAGGGGTAGCTACGAGCAGTACTTC. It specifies CASSGRGSYEQYF.